This TCR beta chain appears in the sequencing data of a study of blood T cell repertoires in COVID-19. Study as a whole: Acute and convalescent COVID-19 samples came from the United States, Italy and Spain. The cDNA or gDNA used as material had been derived from T cells, B-cell-depleted T cells, or PBMCs.

Source study methods: Estimated nucleated cell counts came from reference gene primer amplification. TCRdb's table, derived via immunoSEQ multiplex PCR, lists solely in-frame clones and lacks some. Clonal size and the V and J genes are those of that table, whereas D and trimming came from the DNA. The table lists hundreds of thousands of clones, 65% to 85% of them singletons. V lost 9 bases and J 3 bases, leaving 8 bases between the germline ends. Germline CDR1 and CDR2: LGHNT and FRNRAP. This CDR3 is 12 amino acids long. This clone was seen a single time. This receptor was obtained from a woman aged 50 to 65 with acute or convalescent COVID-19. The sample taken for sequencing was peripheral blood. This chain connects TRBV12-5 to TRBJ2-2; no clear D gene. The chain's CDR3 is CARVEHTGELFF. The CDR3 nucleotides read TGTGCTAGGGTGGAGCACACCGGGGAGCTGTTTTTT.